These 21 T cell receptor beta chains originate from one sample sequenced in a study of cytomegalovirus exposure and HLA in healthy donors. This table comes from immunoSEQ multiplex PCR, and its TCRdb copy is limited to in-frame clones, with some not included. Of tens of thousands of clones in the sample, approximately 94% are singletons; the top ten hold about 4.1%. The sequenced material came from PBMCs. All receptors come from a man between 18 and 35 years old in good health and CMV-seropositive.

The chain couples TRBV4-1 to TRBJ2-7; 8 bases are a match to TRBD1. CDR1 and CDR2 from the germline V gene are MGHRA and YSYEKL. The CDR3 sequence is 15 residues long. V was clipped by 4 bases and J by 5 bases; unmatched bases: 10. The CDR3 here is CASSLLGQGRDEQYF. The CDR3 DNA is TGCGCCAGCAGCCTTTTAGGACAGGGTAGGGACGAGCAGTACTTC.

The chain carries TRBV10-1 and TRBJ2-3, with 7 bases fitting TRBD2. Germline V gene data show CDR1 as WNHNN and CDR2 as SYGVQD (reference sequence). The CDR3 sequence is 13 residues long. The J segment lost 5 bases and the V segment lost 2 bases, leaving 1 base of the junction unmatched. CDR3 sequence (DNA): TGCGCCAGCAGTGAGCGGGGGGTAGATACGCAGTATTTT. Its protein product is CASSERGVDTQYF.

The rearrangement links TRBV19 to TRBJ1-5, with D tentatively TRBD1 (5 bases). Trimming removed 1 base at V and 0 bases at J, with 16 bases between. The germline V gene encodes CDR1 LNHDA and CDR2 SQIVND (reference sequence). The CDR3 is 18 residues long. CDR3 sequence: CASSIAGYRTFSNQPQHF. In nucleotides, the CDR3 is TGTGCCAGTAGTATAGCGGGCTACAGGACCTTTAGCAATCAGCCCCAGCATTTT.

The V call is TRBV15, the J call TRBJ2-7; 9 positions match TRBD1. With 4 bases clipped from V and 3 bases from J, the junction kept 19 bases outside the gene matches. The germline V gene encodes CDR1 LNHNV and CDR2 YYDKDF (reference sequence). The CDR3 is 19 residues long. CDR3 in DNA: TGTGCCACCAGCACACTCCTCCTACCATTACCGGGACAGGGCTACGAGCAGTACTTC. Translating gives CATSTLLLPLPGQGYEQYF. The full variable domain, its missing parts supplied by reference TRBV15 and TRBJ2-7, is DAMVIQNPRYQVTQFGKPVTLSCSQTLNHNVMYWYQQKSSQAPKLLFHYYDKDFNNEADTPDNFQSRRPNTSFCFLDIRSPGLGDTAMYLCATSTLLLPLPGQGYEQYFGPGTRLTVT.

The genes are TRBV30 and TRBJ1-5; TRBD1 is a possible D gene (5 bases). Germline CDR1 reads GTSNPN; CDR2 reads SVGIG (reference sequence). This CDR3 spans 13 amino acids. V lost 2 bases and J 6 bases, leaving 11 bases between the germline ends. The CDR3 coding sequence is TGTGCCTGGAGTAGGGGACTGGGTCAGCCCCAGCATTTT. It encodes CAWSRGLGQPQHF.

V and J are TRBV4-2 and TRBJ1-1; D unclear. The V gene's germline CDR1 is LGHNA and CDR2 YNFKEQ. The V and J ends lost 0 bases and 3 bases respectively, with 2 bases between them. The CDR3 has 12 amino acids. The CDR3 DNA reads TGTGCCAGCAGCCAAGACTACACTGAAGCTTTCTTT. This codes for CASSQDYTEAFF.

This clone qualifies as medium-sized (0.01 to 0.1%). V and J are TRBV27 and TRBJ1-2, with TRBD1 identical over 9 bases. Germline values: CDR1 MNHEY, CDR2 SMNVEV (reference sequence). Trimming removed 6 bases from V and 0 bases from J; junction bases left unmatched: 2. The CDR3 totals 14 residues. CDR3 protein: CASRRDRANYGYTF. CDR3 bases: TGTGCCAGCAGAAGGGACAGGGCTAACTATGGCTACACCTTC.

This chain uses TRBV7-2 with TRBJ2-7; D is perhaps TRBD1 (6 bases). There are 17 residues in the CDR3. Germline CDR1 reads SGHTA; CDR2 reads FQGNSA. The germline V and J ends were trimmed by 4 bases and 4 bases, with 23 bases remaining between them. Here the CDR3 reads CASSSPPQQGRWYEQYF. The CDR3, as DNA: TGTGCCAGCAGCTCCCCTCCCCAACAGGGAAGGTGGTACGAGCAGTACTTC.

This clone was counted once. V usage is TRBV2 and J usage is TRBJ2-2; D not certain. The CDR3 runs to 15 residues. The V end was cut by 1 base, the J end by 5 bases, with 11 bases between. Germline values: CDR1 SNHLY, CDR2 FYNNEI. The CDR3 loop reads CASSEDGGGTGELFF. CDR3 DNA sequence: TGTGCCAGCAGTGAAGACGGCGGTGGGACCGGGGAGCTGTTTTTT.

J is TRBJ2-4 and V is TRBV1; the table assigns TRBD2, which was not confirmed against the DNA. TRBV1 is shown as a pseudogene. The CDR3 totals 17 residues. The CDR3 DNA reads TGCACCAGCAGCCCTTTTTACCAGCGGAGGGCCAAAAACATTCAGTACTTC. Its protein product is CTSSPFYQRRAKNIQYF.

Only one count was recorded for this clone. The chain combines TRBV29-1 with TRBJ2-7; TRBD1 might be the D (6 bases). V lost 4 bases to trimming and J lost 0 bases, with 13 bases between them. Germline V gene sequence: CDR1 SQVTM, CDR2 ANQGSEA. This CDR3 contains 14 residues. The CDR3 nucleotides read TGCAGCGTTGCCCGACAGGCCTCCTCCTACGAGCAGTACTTC. Translation gives CSVARQASSYEQYF.

V and J are TRBV2 and TRBJ1-2, with D maybe TRBD1 (6 bases). The length of the CDR3 is 14 residues. Trimming cost V 2 bases and J 6 bases, with 13 bases left between them. CDR1 and CDR2 (germline): SNHLY, FYNNEI. CDR3 coding DNA: TGTGCCAGCAGTGAATGGTTACAGGGTAATGGCTACACCTTC. Translation gives CASSEWLQGNGYTF.

The chain is built from TRBV6-1 and TRBJ2-1, with TRBD1 matching over 8 bases. The CDR3 is 12 amino acids. In germline, CDR1 is MNHNS, CDR2 SASEGT. After removal of 10 bases from V and 9 bases from J, the junction contained 8 bases not matched to a gene. The CDR3 DNA reads TGTGCCACCAAGACAGGGGATAGTGAGCAGTTCTTC. It is translated as CATKTGDSEQFF.

The V call is TRBV7-3, the J call TRBJ2-1, with 7 bases lining up with TRBD1. V was pared by 3 bases and J by 2 bases, with 4 bases of the junction left unmatched. CDR3 length: 15 residues. Germline assignment: CDR1 SGHTA and CDR2 FQGTGA. The CDR3 sequence: CASSFDRVAYNEQFF. Here the CDR3 DNA reads TGTGCCAGCAGCTTCGACAGGGTGGCCTACAATGAGCAGTTCTTC.

This rearrangement joins TRBV10-3 to TRBJ1-1; maybe TRBD1 (6 bases). This CDR3 contains 16 residues. Trimming removed 2 bases at V and 0 bases at J, with 13 bases between. The V gene's germline CDR1 is ENHRY and CDR2 SYGVKD. CDR3 nucleotides: TGTGCCATCAGTGAGAGGGCAGGGGCGTTGAACACTGAAGCTTTCTTT. Protein: CAISERAGALNTEAFF.

V and J are TRBV7-2 and TRBJ2-7, with D possibly TRBD1 on 6 matching bases. This CDR3 contains 13 residues. The V end was cut by 3 bases, the J end by 4 bases, with 10 bases between. Germline CDR1 reads SGHTA; CDR2 reads FQGNSA. CDR3 nucleotide sequence: TGTGCCAGCAGCTTCGACAGGACATACGAGCAGTACTTC. As protein: CASSFDRTYEQYF.

The CDR3 region is CASSLVGLGQGANYGYTF. CDR3 DNA sequence: TGTGCCAGCAGCTTAGTAGGGTTAGGACAGGGGGCGAACTATGGCTACACCTTC. This rearrangement joins TRBV7-9 to TRBJ1-2; 11 bases agree with TRBD1. The CDR3 contains 18 residues. Germline V gives CDR1 SEHNR, CDR2 FQNEAQ (reference sequence). The ends lost 1 base at V and 2 bases at J; junction bases unmatched: 9.

This clone has just one count. Compared with germline, one end of the junction differs, possibly owing to a read error. V is TRBV7-7 and J is TRBJ2-2, with D possibly matching TRBD1 (6 bases). Germline assignment: CDR1 SSHAT and CDR2 FNYEAQ (reference sequence). CDR3 length equals 16 residues. CDR3 coding DNA: TGTGCTAGCAGCTTAAGTCCAGGGGCCAACACCGGGGAGCTGTTTTTT. It translates to CASSLSPGANTGELFF.

This clone appeared a single time. V usage is TRBV29-1 and J usage is TRBJ2-1; 8 bases are shared with TRBD2. Trimming took 3 bases from V and 10 from J; bases not matched to a gene: 11. Germline-derived CDR1 and CDR2 are SQVTM and ANQGSEA. The CDR3 has 14 amino acids. CDR3 protein: CSVDWSGRRGEQFF. CDR3 DNA: TGCAGCGTTGATTGGAGCGGGAGACGGGGAGAGCAGTTCTTC.

This clone was picked up one time. The V call is TRBV10-1, the J call TRBJ2-2, with TRBD2 identical over 7 bases. The germline V gene encodes CDR1 WNHNN and CDR2 SYGVQD (reference sequence). V dropped 2 bases and J dropped 6; count of bases not matched to a gene: 3. The CDR3 runs to 14 residues. The CDR3 DNA reads as TGCGCCAGCAGTGAGCTTCGGGGGGCCGGGGAGCTGTTTTTT. It yields the protein CASSELRGAGELFF.

This clone was detected once. V is TRBV7-2 and J is TRBJ2-2; tentatively, D is TRBD2 (5 bases). This CDR3 region has 16 residues. Germline CDR1 reads SGHTA; CDR2 reads FQGNSA. V lost 3 bases and J lost 0, with 11 bases in between. The CDR3 protein is CASSLLGDTNTGELFF. DNA of the CDR3: TGTGCCAGCAGCTTGTTGGGAGATACGAACACCGGGGAGCTGTTTTTT.